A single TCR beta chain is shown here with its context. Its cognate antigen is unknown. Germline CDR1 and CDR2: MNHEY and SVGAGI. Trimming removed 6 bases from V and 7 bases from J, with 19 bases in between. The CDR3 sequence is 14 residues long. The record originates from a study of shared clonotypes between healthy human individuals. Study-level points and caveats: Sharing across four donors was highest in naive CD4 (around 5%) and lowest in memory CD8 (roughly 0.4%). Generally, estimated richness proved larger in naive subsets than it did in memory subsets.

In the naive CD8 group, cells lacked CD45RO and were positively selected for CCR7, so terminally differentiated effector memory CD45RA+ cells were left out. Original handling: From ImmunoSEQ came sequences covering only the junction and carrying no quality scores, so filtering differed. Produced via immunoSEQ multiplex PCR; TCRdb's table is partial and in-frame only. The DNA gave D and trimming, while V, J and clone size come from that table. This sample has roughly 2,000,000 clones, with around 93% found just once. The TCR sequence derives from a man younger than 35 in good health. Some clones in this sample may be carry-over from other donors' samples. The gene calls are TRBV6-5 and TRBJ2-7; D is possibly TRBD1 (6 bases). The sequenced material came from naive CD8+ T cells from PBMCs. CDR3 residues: CASSIQGSGSEQYF. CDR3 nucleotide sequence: TGTGCCAGCAGCATACAGGGTTCTGGAAGTGAGCAGTACTTC.